This is a list of T cell receptor beta chains from one sample in a study of T cell responses to AZD1222 COVID-19 vaccine. Data came from immunoSEQ multiplex PCR; TCRdb stores just in-frame clones and leaves some out. The repertoire holds just over 90,000 clones, 80% to 90% seen once, with about 2.5% in the top ten. The material sequenced was peripheral blood, taken 28 days after the second AZD1222 dose. These receptors originate from an adult who received the AZD1222 COVID-19 vaccine. Each CDR3 is given with its conserved first and last residue. The D gene is left open where the match is weak. Rows may omit the clone size; those that give it use once, few, many or a size class.

>TRBD2|-|TRBV7-2|TRBJ2-4
CASSTTSGGQNIQYF
TGTGCCAGCAGCACCACTAGCGGGGGACAAAACATTCAGTACTTC
>-|-|TRBV12-1|TRBJ2-1
CASSSRPPTSTYNEQFF
TGTGCCAGCAGCTCTCGCCCCCCGACTAGCACCTACAATGAGCAGTTCTTC
>-|-|TRBV21-1|TRBJ2-7
CASSNWEFEQYF
TGTGCCAGCAGCAATTGGGAGTTCGAGCAGTACTTC
>-|-|TRBV5-4|TRBJ1-2
CASSLDPGIFSTNYGYTF
TGTGCCAGCAGCCTTGATCCCGGGATTTTTTCTACTAACTATGGCTACACCTTC
>-|-|TRBV27|TRBJ1-5
CASSVDGPNQPQHF
TGTGCCAGCAGTGTGGACGGCCCCAATCAGCCCCAGCATTTT
>TRBD1|-|TRBV11-2|TRBJ1-1
CASSLQGARTEAFF
TGTGCCAGCAGTTTACAGGGGGCTCGGACTGAAGCTTTCTTT
>TRBD2|-|TRBV5-1|TRBJ2-7
CASSLGLAGDGSYEQYF
TGCGCCAGCAGCCTCGGACTAGCGGGAGATGGCTCCTACGAGCAGTACTTC
>-|-|TRBV20-1|TRBJ1-6
CSAGWPLHF
TGCAGTGCCGGGTGGCCCCTCCACTTT
>-|-|TRBV19|TRBJ1-6
CASSIQSSPLHF
TGTGCCAGTAGTATTCAAAGTTCACCCCTCCACTTT
>-|-|TRBV30|TRBJ1-1
CAWSNTEAFF
TGTGCCTGGAGTAACACTGAAGCTTTCTTT
>TRBD1|-|TRBV19|TRBJ1-5
CASGGQTNQPQHF
TGTGCCAGTGGGGGACAGACAAATCAGCCCCAGCATTTT
>TRBD2|-|TRBV3-1/TRBV3-2|TRBJ2-2
CASSQGGLAGVGTGELFF
TGTGCCAGCAGCCAGGGGGGACTAGCGGGAGTAGGAACCGGGGAGCTGTTTTTT
>TRBD2|-|TRBV7-3|TRBJ2-5
CASSYSGTSGPGTQYF
TGTGCCAGCAGCTACTCCGGGACTAGCGGTCCGGGGACCCAGTACTTC
>TRBD1|-|TRBV5-1|TRBJ1-2
CASSFGTGGYGYTF
TGCGCCAGCAGCTTTGGGACAGGCGGTTATGGCTACACCTTC
>-|-|TRBV6-1|TRBJ2-1
CASSESFGASYNEQFF
TGTGCCAGCAGTGAGTCATTTGGGGCGTCGTACAATGAGCAGTTCTTC
>-|once|TRBV19|TRBJ1-3
CASSIDHTGMPPISGNTIYF
TGTGCCAGTAGTATAGATCATACAGGGATGCCACCAATCTCTGGAAACACCATATATTTT
>TRBD2|-|TRBV20-1|TRBJ2-5
CSASDTYGGETQYF
TGCAGTGCTAGTGATACTTACGGGGGGGAGACCCAGTACTTC
>TRBD2|once|TRBV7-9|TRBJ2-7
CASSLVAGGLYEQYF
TGTGCCAGCAGCTTAGTTGCGGGGGGGCTTTACGAGCAGTACTTC
>-|-|TRBV5-1|TRBJ2-1
CASSLVGPGNEQFF
TGCGCCAGCAGCTTGGTAGGGCCAGGCAATGAGCAGTTCTTC
>-|-|TRBV5-4|TRBJ2-3
CASSRPTGPSTDTQYF
TGTGCCAGCAGCCGCCCTACGGGACCGAGCACAGATACGCAGTATTTT
>-|-|TRBV27|TRBJ1-1
CASKPGQGNTEAFF
TGTGCCAGCAAGCCAGGGCAAGGGAACACTGAAGCTTTCTTT
>TRBD1|-|TRBV20-1|TRBJ2-7
CSGTGGKEQYF
TGCAGTGGGACAGGGGGGAAGGAGCAGTACTTC
>-|-|TRBV10-3|TRBJ1-1
CAISLAGMAEAFF
TGTGCCATCAGTCTCGCAGGGATGGCGGAAGCTTTCTTT